This entry describes one T cell receptor (beta chain). Its target is not known. The V gene end was trimmed by 8 bases and the J gene end by 3 bases; junction bases not matched to a gene: 8. The germline CDR1 and CDR2 sequences are LGHDT and YNNKEL (reference sequence). The CDR3 has 14 amino acids. This specimen belongs to a study of blood T cells in healthy people across ages. Study-level results: When set beside aged donors, long-lived donors presented more naive CD4+ cells and higher diversity.

Isolation per sample recovered at least 7 million PBMCs. For the second PCR, which ran for roughly 6 to 12 cycles, a sample-barcoded 5' primer and a J-beta primer mix were used. TCRdb re-derived calls from the 5' RACE reads in MiXCR, one entry per CDR3 protein. This sample has nearly 800,000 distinct CDR3 sequences, with 20% to 25% found just once. These data were also reused for a study on T cells of mothers and their children.

The sample taken for sequencing was blood. The clonotype comes from a boy under 18 in good health. The chain recombines TRBV3-1 with TRBJ2-5; TRBD2 matches at 8 bases. The CDR3 loop is CASPTLSGKETQYF. The CDR3 region has the DNA TGTGCCAGCCCAACCCTTAGCGGGAAAGAGACCCAGTACTTC.